This is a list of T cell receptor beta chains from one sample in a study of cytomegalovirus exposure and HLA in healthy donors. Measured with immunoSEQ multiplex PCR; TCRdb has only the in-frame clones, and not every one. The sample holds roughly 180,000 clones, about 77% seen once. Sample: PBMCs. Every receptor here comes from a man aged 30 to 45 in good health and CMV-seronegative. CDR3s include the opening cysteine and the closing phenylalanine or tryptophan.

J | length | V | CDR3
TRBJ2-5 | 14 | TRBV19 | CASSTGTGSETQYF
TRBJ2-5 | 16 | TRBV7-6 | CASSLGTSGGQETQYF
TRBJ2-1 | 14 | TRBV10-2 | CASRLAGVDNEQFF
TRBJ2-5 | 15 | TRBV27 | CASRTEGAAKETQYF
TRBJ1-4 | 16 | TRBV2 | CASRDPGQGLFEKLFF
TRBJ2-5 | 13 | TRBV6-4 | CASSEQGGETQYF
TRBJ2-7 | 13 | TRBV6-1 | CASYRTADYEQYF
TRBJ1-2 | 17 | TRBV5-1 | CASSEGAGNSGIYGYTF
TRBJ2-7 | 17 | TRBV5-6 | CASSPQFLRELSYEQYF
TRBJ2-1 | 12 | TRBV7-9 | CASSLVAIGQFF
TRBJ2-6 | 17 | TRBV11-1 | CASSLRGLASGANVLTF
TRBJ2-7 | 14 | TRBV4-3 | CASSQGRQAYEQYF
TRBJ2-1 | 17 | TRBV28 | CASSLFLAGDTYNEQFF
TRBJ1-3 | 17 | TRBV13 | CASSPNPTEEDGNTIYF
TRBJ2-5 | 15 | TRBV10-3 | CAISWVAGGEETQYF
TRBJ2-7 | 15 | TRBV7-2 | CASSLRDSPNYEQYF
TRBJ2-3 | 14 | TRBV5-6 | CASSLGAVTDTQYF
TRBJ1-1 | 15 | TRBV5-6 | CASSPGWGGGTEAFF
TRBJ2-3 | 15 | TRBV2 | CASSGGGRGTDTQYF
TRBJ2-7 | 15 | TRBV15 | CATSRAGGSAHEQYF
TRBJ2-1 | 14 | TRBV18 | CASSPPVGQNEQFF
TRBJ2-5 | 11 | TRBV30 | CAWSKGHGQYF
TRBJ1-2 | 11 | TRBV5-1 | CASSNNYGYTF
TRBJ2-2 | 14 | TRBV7-2 | CASSFAEATGELFF
TRBJ1-5 | 14 | TRBV7-9 | CASSPLAGAQPQHF
TRBJ1-2 | 12 | TRBV28 | CASSRGLYGYTF
TRBJ2-5 | 15 | TRBV9 | CASSVTTSGVETQYF
TRBJ2-1 | 16 | TRBV5-1 | CASSSLAGGSYNEQFF
TRBJ2-5 | 16 | TRBV5-4 | CASSHRARDRQETQYF
TRBJ1-5 | 15 | TRBV6-6 | CASSLDRVGNQPQHF
TRBJ1-1 | 15 | TRBV9 | CASSVVGGGATEAFF
TRBJ2-7 | 13 | TRBV5-1 | CASSLETPNEQYF